This T cell receptor beta chain was documented in a study of CD8+CD57+ T cells in acquired aplastic anemia. Across the study: Healthy donor CD4+ samples were sequenced to a depth that averaged about 10.8 million reads.

It was genomic DNA that served as the template for profiling TCR beta VDJ and CDR3. TCRdb re-analysed the reads in MiXCR, keeping a single row per CDR3 protein. This table holds about 130,000 distinct CDR3 sequences, 48% found once. Study outcomes and limitations: Shared by patients and controls, some 29 CD8+ CDR3s were abundant in patients.

The V and J ends lost 5 bases and 8 bases respectively, with 15 bases between them. Germline V gives CDR1 SEHNR, CDR2 FQNEAQ (reference sequence). This CDR3 region has 13 residues. This clonotype was detected many times. What it recognizes is unknown. The chain joins TRBV7-9 to TRBJ1-1, with TRBD1 as a possible D gene (5 bases). What was sequenced was sorted CD4+, CD8+, or CD8+CD57+ T cells (not recorded which) from PBMCs. This sequence originates from a human donor in good health, serving as a control. The DNA of the CDR3 is TGTGCCAGCAGCCTATTAGGAGGGGAGGAAGCTTTCTTT. It encodes CASSLLGGEEAFF.